This T cell receptor (beta chain) was retrieved from a study of shared T cell receptors in the human thymus. The data were produced by immunoSEQ multiplex PCR, yet TCRdb's version contains in-frame clones alone and is incomplete. The sample holds roughly 700,000 clones; around 87% are singletons and the top ten take 0.008% to 0.011%. Separately, the same data were catalogued under a study of human thymus T cells. According to that study: Donor material was obtained from healthy Finnish infants undergoing corrective surgery for congenital heart defects. It was from resections taken during corrective heart surgery that the thymus tissue came. Both thymic and peripheral blood repertoires showed apparently biased V and J usage.

The receptor's source is a boy in the first two years of life with a congenital heart defect. Material for sequencing was thymocytes.

The DNA of the CDR3 is TGTGCCAGCAGCTCTCAGGGGGCGGGAGGGTCGGGAGATACGCAGTATTTT. It codes for CASSSQGAGGSGDTQYF. V gene TRBV21-1 combines with J gene TRBJ2-3; the D segment call TRBD2 is taken from the table without a DNA check. TRBV21-1 is noted as a pseudogene. CDR3 length: 17 residues.